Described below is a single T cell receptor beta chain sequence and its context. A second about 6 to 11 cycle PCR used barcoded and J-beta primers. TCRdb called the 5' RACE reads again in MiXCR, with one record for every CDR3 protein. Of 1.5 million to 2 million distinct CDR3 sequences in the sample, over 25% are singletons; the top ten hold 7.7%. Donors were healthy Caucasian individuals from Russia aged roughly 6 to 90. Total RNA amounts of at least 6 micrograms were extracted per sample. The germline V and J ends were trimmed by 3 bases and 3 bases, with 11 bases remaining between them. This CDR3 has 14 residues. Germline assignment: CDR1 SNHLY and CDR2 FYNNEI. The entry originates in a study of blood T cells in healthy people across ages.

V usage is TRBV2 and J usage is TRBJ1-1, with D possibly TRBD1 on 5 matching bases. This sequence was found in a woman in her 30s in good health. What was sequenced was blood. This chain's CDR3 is CASSDGQDHTEAFF. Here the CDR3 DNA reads TGTGCCAGCAGTGATGGACAAGACCACACTGAAGCTTTCTTT.